One sample yielded the 18 T cell receptor beta chains listed below, sequenced in a study of blood T cell repertoires in COVID-19. Method: immunoSEQ multiplex PCR; TCRdb's copy keeps in-frame clones and lacks some. This sample carries under 200,000 clones, approximately 84% of them seen once, and the ten largest clones take more than 5%. Material: peripheral blood. The receptors here all came from a woman aged 50 to 60 with COVID-19, enrolled during active disease.

This clone appeared a single time. The CDR3 nucleotides are TGTGCCAGCAGCTCTGCCGACGGGGGGCGCACAGATACGCAGTATTTT. Translation gives CASSSADGGRTDTQYF. V gene TRBV7-9 combines with J gene TRBJ2-3, with D tentatively TRBD2 (7 bases). Trimming removed 4 bases at V and 1 base at J, with 15 bases between. The germline V gene encodes CDR1 SEHNR and CDR2 FQNEAQ (reference sequence). This CDR3 has 16 amino acids. Together with reference TRBV7-9 and TRBJ2-3, the CDR3 gives the full variable domain: DTGVSQNPRHKITKRGQNVTFRCDPISEHNRLYWYRQTLGQGPEFLTYFQNEAQLEKSRLLSDRFSAERPKGSFSTLEIQRTEQGDSAMYLCASSSADGGRTDTQYFGPGTRLTVL.

The genes are TRBV30 and TRBJ1-1; maybe TRBD1 (6 bases). Germline V gene data show CDR1 as GTSNPN and CDR2 as SVGIG (reference sequence). The length of the CDR3 is 11 residues. Deletions cut 5 bases from V and 7 bases from J, with 11 bases between. In DNA, the CDR3 is TGTGCCTGGGCCGGGACACTTGAAGCTTTCTTT. Encoded protein: CAWAGTLEAFF.

The CDR3 nucleotides read TGTGCCAGCAGTGACTTTAGCGGGGGGGGAACCTACGAGCAGTACTTC. Residues: CASSDFSGGGTYEQYF. The J gene is TRBJ2-7, the V gene TRBV6-1; 11 bases fit TRBD2. Per germline, CDR1 MNHNS and CDR2 SASEGT. V lost 3 bases and J lost 2; bases outside the gene matches: 6. CDR3 size: 16 residues.

This sequence joins TRBV24-1 and TRBJ1-5, with 7 positions matching TRBD1. The CDR3 covers 15 residues. The V and J ends lost 1 base and 7 bases, in that order; junction bases with no gene match: 6. Germline assignment: CDR1 KGHDR and CDR2 SFDVKD. This CDR3 reads CATSDLGQVRQPQHF. CDR3 bases: TGTGCCACCAGTGATTTAGGACAGGTTCGACAGCCCCAGCATTTT.

The CDR3 region is CASSPGQGGDTQYF. CDR3 nucleotide sequence: TGCGCCAGCAGCCCTGGACAGGGAGGGGATACGCAGTATTTT. The rearrangement links TRBV5-1 to TRBJ2-3; TRBD1 might be the D (8 bases). The germline gives CDR1 SGHRS, CDR2 YFSETQ. This CDR3 comprises 14 residues. Trimming left V 4 bases short and J 6 bases short, with 15 bases between.

The genes are TRBV7-9 and TRBJ2-3; TRBD2 matches at 9 bases. The CDR3 runs to 16 residues. Germline CDR1 is SEHNR and CDR2 is FQNEAQ (reference sequence). Losses at the gene ends were 2 bases for V and 2 bases for J; bases not matched to a gene: 5. This chain's CDR3 is CASSLWRGGDTDTQYF. The CDR3 bases are TGTGCCAGCAGCTTATGGCGGGGGGGCGACACAGATACGCAGTATTTT.

V gene TRBV28 combines with J gene TRBJ2-1, with no clear D. Between the trimmed V and J ends, which lost 5 bases and 6 bases, there was a span of 11 bases. The CDR3 spans 13 residues. The germline V gene has CDR1 MDHEN and CDR2 SYDVKM. The CDR3 protein is CASSTGQPNEQFF. The CDR3 DNA follows: TGTGCCAGCAGTACTGGGCAGCCCAATGAGCAGTTCTTC.

The rearrangement joins TRBV7-2 to TRBJ2-1, with 7 positions matching TRBD2. CDR1 is SGHTA and CDR2 is FQGNSA in the germline V gene. The V segment lost 1 base and the J segment 8 bases; nucleotides outside the gene matches: 8. This CDR3 is built from 15 residues. CDR3 coding DNA: TGTGCCAGCAGCTTAGGGGGGACTACCTCCCATGAGCAGTTCTTC. Translating it yields CASSLGGTTSHEQFF.

This clone appeared a single time. The chain couples TRBV3-1 (or the pseudogene TRBV3-2) to TRBJ2-7, with TRBD1 identical over 11 bases. The V segment lost 4 bases and the J segment 3 bases; nucleotides outside the gene matches: 5. There are 15 residues in the CDR3. The germline V gene encodes CDR1 LGHDT and CDR2 YNNKEL (reference sequence). The CDR3 DNA is TGTGCCAGCAGCCTACGGGACAGGGGGGTCTACGAGCAGTACTTC. Amino acids: CASSLRDRGVYEQYF.

The chain links TRBV19 to TRBJ1-5, with D possibly matching TRBD1 (6 bases). The CDR3 contains 15 residues. Trimming removed 9 bases at V and 6 bases at J, with 21 bases between. Germline assignment: CDR1 LNHDA and CDR2 SQIVND (reference sequence). CDR3 coding DNA: TGTGCCAGCACTAAACAGGGTACCCTGGGTCAGCCCCAGCATTTT. It encodes CASTKQGTLGQPQHF.

Comments on this clone: The same CDR3 can be traced to other DNA sequences in this sample. The J gene is TRBJ2-7, the V gene TRBV5-1; 9 nucleotides align to TRBD1. Looked up from germline, CDR1 is SGHRS and CDR2 is YFSETQ. The CDR3 contains 15 residues. The V gene end was trimmed by 5 bases and the J gene end by 4 bases; junction bases not matched to a gene: 10. CDR3 bases: TGCGCCAGCAGTCCAGGGGGGACAGGGATTTACGAGCAGTACTTC. It is translated as CASSPGGTGIYEQYF.

J is TRBJ2-7 and V is TRBV5-1; 11 bases agree with TRBD1. After removal of 5 bases from V and 7 bases from J, the junction contained 8 bases not matched to a gene. CDR1 is SGHRS and CDR2 is YFSETQ in the germline V gene. CDR3 length: 14 amino acids. The CDR3 coding sequence is TGCGCCAGCAGACTGGACAGGGGGCAGGGAGAGCAGTACTTC. It is translated as CASRLDRGQGEQYF.

The CDR3 protein is CASSPTTESTDTQYF. The CDR3 nucleotides are TGTGCCAGCAGCCCTACTACGGAGAGCACAGATACGCAGTATTTT. V is TRBV3-1 (or the pseudogene TRBV3-2) and J is TRBJ2-3; no definite D call. Germline assignment: CDR1 LGHDT and CDR2 YNNKEL (reference sequence). Trimming pared 4 bases from V and 0 bases from J, leaving 11 bases between. The CDR3 runs 15 residues.

The CDR3 nucleotides are TGTGCCACCAGCAGAGATACAGGGGGCCCCCGATTCCGAGAAGCTTTCTTT. Protein sequence: CATSRDTGGPRFREAFF. The genes are TRBV15 and TRBJ1-1; 9 bases match TRBD1. Trimming cost V 0 bases and J 8 bases; bases outside gene matches: 13. The CDR3 consists of 17 residues. CDR1 and CDR2 (germline): LNHNV, YYDKDF (reference sequence).

V is TRBV7-3 and J is TRBJ2-2; D perhaps matches TRBD2 (7 bases). The CDR3 extends over 16 amino acids. Trimming removed 2 bases from V and 2 bases from J, with 12 bases in between. Looked up from germline, CDR1 is SGHTA and CDR2 is FQGTGA. The CDR3 DNA sequence: TGTGCCAGCAGCTTAGACGGGGGGCTCAACACCGGGGAGCTGTTTTTT. This encodes CASSLDGGLNTGELFF.

The V call is TRBV6-5, the J call TRBJ1-1, with D possibly TRBD1 on 5 matching bases. With 7 bases removed from V and 4 bases from J, the gap between germline ends came to 16 bases. The germline CDR1 and CDR2 sequences are MNHEY and SVGAGI. CDR3 length: 14 amino acids. The CDR3 DNA reads as TGTGCCAGCACCGTAACAGGCTCGGGCACTGAAGCTTTCTTT. Amino acid sequence: CASTVTGSGTEAFF.

J is TRBJ1-4 and V is TRBV18; the D is unclear. V lost 3 bases to trimming and J lost 3 bases, with 11 bases between them. Germline CDR1 reads KGHSH; CDR2 reads LQKENI. This CDR3 spans 15 amino acids. Here the CDR3 reads CASSPESAANEKLFF. The CDR3 DNA sequence: TGTGCCAGCTCACCCGAGTCGGCGGCTAATGAAAAACTGTTTTTT.

The V call is TRBV28, the J call TRBJ2-7; TRBD1 matches at 9 bases. This CDR3 comprises 15 residues. Looked up from germline, CDR1 is MDHEN and CDR2 is SYDVKM. V gave up 4 bases and J gave up 2 bases; unmatched junction bases: 6. CDR3 region: CASSSIGTGTYEQYF. CDR3 DNA sequence: TGTGCCAGCAGTTCAATCGGGACAGGGACCTACGAGCAGTACTTC. Based on the CDR3 plus reference TRBV28 and TRBJ2-7, the full variable domain is DVKVTQSSRYLVKRTGEKVFLECVQDMDHENMFWYRQDPGLGLRLIYFSYDVKMKEKGDIPEGYSVSREKKERFSLILESASTNQTSMYLCASSSIGTGTYEQYFGPGTRLTVT.